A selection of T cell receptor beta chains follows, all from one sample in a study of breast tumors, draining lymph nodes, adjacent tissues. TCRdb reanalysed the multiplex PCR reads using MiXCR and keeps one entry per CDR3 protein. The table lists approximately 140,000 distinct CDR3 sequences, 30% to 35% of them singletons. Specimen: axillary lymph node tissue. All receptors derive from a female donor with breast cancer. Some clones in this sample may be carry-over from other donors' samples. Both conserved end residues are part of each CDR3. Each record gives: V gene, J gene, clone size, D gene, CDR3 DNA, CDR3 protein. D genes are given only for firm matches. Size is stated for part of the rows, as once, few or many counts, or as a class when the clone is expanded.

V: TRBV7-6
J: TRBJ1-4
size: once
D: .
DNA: TGTGCCAGCAGCCCGCAGGGTGAAAAACTGTTTTTT
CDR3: CASSPQGEKLFF

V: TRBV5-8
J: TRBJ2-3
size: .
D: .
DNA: TGTGCCAGCAGCTTGGAGGCAGGAGTTACGCGGTATTTT
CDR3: CASSLEAGVTRYF

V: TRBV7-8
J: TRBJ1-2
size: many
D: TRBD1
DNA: TGTGCCAGCAGAAAACAGGGGAGAGCTAACTATGGCTACCCCTTC
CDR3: CASRKQGRANYGYPF

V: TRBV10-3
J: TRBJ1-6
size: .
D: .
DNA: TGTGCCACAATGATAGACCAGATCTATAATTCACCCCTCCACTTT
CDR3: CATMIDQIYNSPLHF

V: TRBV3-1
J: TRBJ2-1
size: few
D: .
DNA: TGTGCCAGCAGCCAAGGTTTGGCGGACATTAGGGTAGATGAGCAGTTCTTC
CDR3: CASSQGLADIRVDEQFF

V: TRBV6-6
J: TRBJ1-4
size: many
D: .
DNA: TGTGCCAGCAGTTACGCAGGGTCTACTAATGAAAAACTGTTTTTT
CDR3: CASSYAGSTNEKLFF

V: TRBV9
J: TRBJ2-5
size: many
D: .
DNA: TGTGCCAGCAGCCCCCCCCAGGGGATGGGGGAGACCCAGTACTTC
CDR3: CASSPPQGMGETQYF

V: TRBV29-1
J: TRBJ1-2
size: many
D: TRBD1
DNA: TGCAGCGTTGAAGACACCGGGACAGGGGGAAATGGCTACACCTTC
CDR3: CSVEDTGTGGNGYTF

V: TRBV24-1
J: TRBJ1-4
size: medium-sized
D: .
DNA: TGTGCCACCAGTGCGCAGGGAGAAAAACTGTTTTTT
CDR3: CATSAQGEKLFF

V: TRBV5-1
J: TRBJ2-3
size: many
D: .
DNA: TGCGCCAGCAGAAGGAGACAGGCGAGCACAGATACGCAGTATTTT
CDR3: CASRRRQASTDTQYF

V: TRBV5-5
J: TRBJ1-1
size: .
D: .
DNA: TGTGCCAGCAGCCACCAGACAGGAAACACTGAAGCTTTCTTT
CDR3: CASSHQTGNTEAFF

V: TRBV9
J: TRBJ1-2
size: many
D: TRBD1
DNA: TGTGCCAGCAGCCCCCGGGACAGGGGAACATATGGCTACACCTTC
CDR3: CASSPRDRGTYGYTF

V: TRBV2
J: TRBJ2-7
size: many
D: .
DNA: TGTGCCAGCAGTGGGACCTACGAGCAGTACTTC
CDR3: CASSGTYEQYF

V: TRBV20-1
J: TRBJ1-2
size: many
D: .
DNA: TGCAGTGCTAGCACACCAGTCAACTATGGCTACACCTTC
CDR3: CSASTPVNYGYTF

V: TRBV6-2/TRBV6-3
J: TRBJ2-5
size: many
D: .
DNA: TGTGCCAGCAGTCTCGGGGGGCGAGAGACCCAGTACTTC
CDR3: CASSLGGRETQYF

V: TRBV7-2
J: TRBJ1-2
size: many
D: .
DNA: TGTGCCAGCAGCTTAGACGGGAACTATGGCTACACCTTC
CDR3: CASSLDGNYGYTF

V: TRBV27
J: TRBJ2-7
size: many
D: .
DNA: TGTGCCAGCAGTTTAGACGGTACCTACGAGCAGTACTTC
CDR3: CASSLDGTYEQYF

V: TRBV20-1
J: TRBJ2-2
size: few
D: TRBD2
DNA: TGCGGTGCTAGGCCTAGCGGGGGGGGGACCGGGGAGCTGTTTTTT
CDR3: CGARPSGGGTGELFF

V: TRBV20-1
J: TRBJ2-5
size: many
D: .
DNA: TGCAGTGCTACCTTCGAGGGAGGGGGGGCCGGGGAGACCCAGTACTTC
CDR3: CSATFEGGGAGETQYF

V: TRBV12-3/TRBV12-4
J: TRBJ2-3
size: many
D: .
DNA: TGTGCCAGCAGTTACCGGGACACCTATACGCAGTATTTT
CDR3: CASSYRDTYTQYF

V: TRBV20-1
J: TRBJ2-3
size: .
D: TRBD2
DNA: TGCAGTGCCACCAGACTAGCGGGGGGGGCAAATACGCAGTATTTT
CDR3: CSATRLAGGANTQYF

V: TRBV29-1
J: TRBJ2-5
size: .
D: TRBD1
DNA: TGCAGCGGACAGGGGGCTGGGTTGGAGACCCAGTACTTC
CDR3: CSGQGAGLETQYF

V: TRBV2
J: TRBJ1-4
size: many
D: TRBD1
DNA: TGTGCCTCAAACCCGGACAGGGGATTTGGAAAACTGTTTTTT
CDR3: CASNPDRGFGKLFF

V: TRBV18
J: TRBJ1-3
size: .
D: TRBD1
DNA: TGTGCCAGCACGGACAGGGCCGGAAACACCATATATTTT
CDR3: CASTDRAGNTIYF

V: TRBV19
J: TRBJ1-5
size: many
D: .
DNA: TGTGCCAGTAGGAGACACGGGACCTATAGCAATCAGCCCCAGCATTTT
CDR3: CASRRHGTYSNQPQHF

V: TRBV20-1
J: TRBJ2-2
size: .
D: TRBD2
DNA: TGTAGTGCTACTAGCGGGAGGAAAGCCGGGGAGCTGTTTTTT
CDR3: CSATSGRKAGELFF

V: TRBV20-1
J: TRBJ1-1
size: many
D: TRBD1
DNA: TGCAGTGCTCAAGTCGGACAGGAGTCCCTCGCTGAAGCTTTCTTT
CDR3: CSAQVGQESLAEAFF

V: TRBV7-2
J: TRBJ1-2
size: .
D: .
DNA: TGTGCCAGCGCGTCCTTTAACTATGGCTACACCTTC
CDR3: CASASFNYGYTF

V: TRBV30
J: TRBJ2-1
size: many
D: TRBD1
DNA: TGTGCCTGGTCGTCGGACAGGGCTTTCTCCAATGAGCAGTTCTTC
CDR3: CAWSSDRAFSNEQFF

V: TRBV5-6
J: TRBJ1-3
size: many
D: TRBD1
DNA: TGTGCCAGCAGCTCCCCCGGGACAGTTGGAAACACCATATATTTT
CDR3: CASSSPGTVGNTIYF

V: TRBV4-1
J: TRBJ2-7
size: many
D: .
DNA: TGCGCCAGCAGCCAATCCTGGGCGGGGAACTCCTACGAGCAGTACTTC
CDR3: CASSQSWAGNSYEQYF

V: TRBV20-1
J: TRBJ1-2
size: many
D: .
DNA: TGCAGTGCTAGAGATCCCGGGGAATATGGCTACACCTTC
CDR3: CSARDPGEYGYTF

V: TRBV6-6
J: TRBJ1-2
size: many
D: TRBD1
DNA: TGTGCCAGCAGTAGACAGGGTCAGCGTAACTATGGCTACACCTTC
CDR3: CASSRQGQRNYGYTF

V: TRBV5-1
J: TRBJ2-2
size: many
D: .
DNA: TGCGCCAGCACCGCAGCCGGGGAGGACACCGGGGAGCTGTTTTTT
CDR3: CASTAAGEDTGELFF

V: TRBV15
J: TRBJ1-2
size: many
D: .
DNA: TGTGCCACCAGCACAGGGGAGGACTATGGCTACACCTTC
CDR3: CATSTGEDYGYTF

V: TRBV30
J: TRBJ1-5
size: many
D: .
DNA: TGTGCCTGGAGTGTCCCGCTCGTCGGAGATCAGCCCCAGCATTTT
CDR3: CAWSVPLVGDQPQHF

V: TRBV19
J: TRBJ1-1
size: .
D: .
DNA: TGTGCCAGTAGTATAGAGGGGGGAACTGAAGCTTTCTTT
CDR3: CASSIEGGTEAFF

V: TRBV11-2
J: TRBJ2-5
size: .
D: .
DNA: TGTGCCAGCAGCCTCGGACATAACCAAGAGATCCAGTACTTC
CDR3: CASSLGHNQEIQYF

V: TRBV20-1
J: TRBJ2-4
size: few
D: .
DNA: TGCAGTGTTTACAGGGAGGACATTCAGTACTTC
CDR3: CSVYREDIQYF

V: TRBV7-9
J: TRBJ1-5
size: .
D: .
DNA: TGTGCCAGCAGCTTAGTTGTGGTAGAGACCCAGCATTTT
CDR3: CASSLVVVETQHF

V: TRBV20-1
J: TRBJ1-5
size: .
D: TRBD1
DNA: TGCAGTGCTGGAGATTTCGGCACAGGGGGAAGCCAGCCCCAGCATTTT
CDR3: CSAGDFGTGGSQPQHF

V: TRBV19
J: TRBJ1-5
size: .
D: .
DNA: TGTGCCAGTAGTATCCAGGATCAAGAGACCCAGCATTTT
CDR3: CASSIQDQETQHF

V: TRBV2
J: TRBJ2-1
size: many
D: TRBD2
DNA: TGTGCCAGCGGACTAGCGGGGGCCTACAATGAGCAGTTCTTC
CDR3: CASGLAGAYNEQFF

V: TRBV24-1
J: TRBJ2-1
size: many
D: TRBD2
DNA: TGTGCCACCAGTGAATTTCTAGCGGGGGGGTACAATGAGCAGTTCTTC
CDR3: CATSEFLAGGYNEQFF

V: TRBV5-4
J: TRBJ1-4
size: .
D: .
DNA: TGTGCCAGCAGCTTGGTTGGAAAACTGTTTTTT
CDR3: CASSLVGKLFF

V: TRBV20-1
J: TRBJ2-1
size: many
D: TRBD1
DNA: TGCAGTGCACCTCGGACAGGGGGGTCCGATGAGCAGTTCTTC
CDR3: CSAPRTGGSDEQFF

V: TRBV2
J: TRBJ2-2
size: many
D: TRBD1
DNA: TGTGCCAGCAGTCGCCGACAGGGGGGAGAAACCGGGGAGCTGTTTTTT
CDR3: CASSRRQGGETGELFF

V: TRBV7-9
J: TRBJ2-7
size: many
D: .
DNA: TGTGCCAGCAGCTTAGAGGTAGTTAGCTACGAGCAGTACTTC
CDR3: CASSLEVVSYEQYF

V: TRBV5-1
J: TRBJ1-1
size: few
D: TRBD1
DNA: TGCGCCAGCAGCACACAAGCAGGGGGGACTGAAGCTTTCTTT
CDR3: CASSTQAGGTEAFF